A single T cell receptor (beta chain) is shown here with its context. Its antigen is still unknown. Per-base quality was not reported, and no clone a single base away is much larger than it. Using the deep immunoSEQ assay, TCR CDR3 regions were amplified from genomic DNA by multiplex PCR. Genomic DNA extracted from each cell subset was distributed evenly over all wells of several immunoSEQ 96-well plates, and each plate served as one replicate. For sorted subsets, approximately 210 ng genomic DNA, equal to 25,000 to 35,000 T cell genomes, was loaded into each replicate PCR. Purified libraries were measured with a Qubit 3.0 fluorometer, size-checked on a Bioanalyzer 2100, and measured again with the KAPA Library Quantification kit. Every immunoSEQ 96-well plate was sequenced on a separate single-read 150-cycle Illumina NextSeq 550 flow cell. The authors' analysis ran thus. The immunoSEQ output contained only junctional sequences without quality scores, so filtering could not match that applied to full-length reads. To assign V/J genes and CDR3, sequences were annotated using PyIR, a Python wrapper for IgBLAST v1.9, with IMGT germline references. Any read was removed if the V/J assignment was weak (E-value above 1e-6), the CDR3 was missing, or the read contained stop codons, out-of-frame junctions, or ambiguous translated residues. A V3J clonotype was defined by an identical inferred V gene, J gene, and CDR3 amino acid sequence. To compute the percentage overlap between repertoires, the number of shared unique clonotypes was divided by the size of the smaller repertoire. RTK rarefaction, the Chao1 estimator, and Recon v2.1 estimates of unobserved clonotypes were used to assess repertoire richness. For all TCRbeta clonotypes obtained by the gDNA method from a few donors, generation probabilities were computed with OLGA. In TCRdb, the immuneACCESS table is reduced to in-frame sequences with V and J assigned. These tables do not hold every clone; where another copy was compared, an unresolved V gene accounts for under half, and the others remain unexplained. D and trimming were read from the DNA, whereas the V and J calls and clone size are those reported in that table. Counted in this sample were 1.5 million to 2.5 million clones; less than 95% of them appeared once. Around 1.2% of the sample is taken by the ten largest.

This entry is derived from a study of shared clonotypes between healthy human individuals (dated by TCRdb to the early 2020s). Regarding the research as a whole: The cohort included three men and two women between 18 and 49 years of age. Libraries were prepared and TCR repertoires were sequenced by different laboratories using diverse techniques, in order to increase sequencing depth and limit assay-specific biases. Between about 0.94 and 8.9 billion PBMCs per donor were obtained by leukapheresis. For each donor, three plates each were used for CD4 naive and CD4 memory, two plates were used for CD8 naive, and one plate was used for CD8 memory. Blood TCR repertoires of roughly five healthy adults were deeply sequenced to estimate repertoire size and the extent of clonotype sharing between individuals.

On the study overall, not on this receptor specifically: Rarefaction of sorted-subset datasets indicated incomplete sequencing despite the large sequencing depth. Naive subsets generally had larger estimated clonotype richness than memory subsets. Pairwise subsampling indicated that sequencing depth was expected to affect the degree of clonotype sharing among donors. When a handful of donors were compared, the shared fraction of clonotypes was about 5.5% for naive CD4, approximately 3.5% for naive CD8, 2% to 2.5% for memory CD4, and approximately 0.4% for memory CD8. Clonotypes shared by all four sorted-subset donors showed higher generation probabilities than non-shared clonotypes. The genetic and exposure-history diversity represented was limited by the small number of donors. Sampling was limited to blood, and TCR repertoires in tissue likely differ from TCR repertoires in blood.

CD8 naive samples consisted of CD45RO-negative cells that were positively selected for CCR7, yielding a CD45RA+CCR7+ population without TemRA cells. Healthy HIV-negative adults with no recently reported acute infections or vaccinations were included as donors. Every donor was a Caucasian adult residing in Nashville, Tennessee, USA. After blood collection by leukapheresis, PBMCs were isolated using Ficoll-Histopaque density gradient centrifugation and then cryopreserved in the vapor phase of liquid nitrogen. Purity and quantity of every magnetically sorted T cell population were checked by analytical flow cytometry. Genomic DNA was isolated from every sorted fraction and measured by UV absorbance on a Nanodrop 2000c. Sequences MDHEN (CDR1) and SYDVKM (CDR2) are obtained from the germline V gene. The V end loses 7 bases and the J end loses 0 bases, and a stretch of 15 bases separates them. From cysteine to phenylalanine, the CDR3 is 15 amino acids long. The sequence is cut down to CDR3 DNA, 45 bases in frame from base 1.

The source material was naive CD8+ T cells sorted from blood. The cell subset or site label, read with the paper, signifies: CD45RA+CCR7+. The chain couples TRBV28 to TRBJ2-5; no D gene is confidently identified. This clonotype was obtained from a man younger than 35 in good health. Here the CDR3 is given as CASTKGREYQETQYF. The DNA is TGTGCCAGCACCAAGGGAAGAGAGTACCAAGAGACCCAGTACTTC.